The present TCR beta chain was sequenced within a study of shared clonotypes between healthy human individuals. Study-level findings and limits: Sequencing depth was predicted to influence how clonotypes are shared among donors.

To note about this clone: Its matching antigen is unknown.

Per germline, CDR1 MGHRA and CDR2 YSYEKL. There are 18 residues in the CDR3. V lost 0 bases, J lost 5 bases, and 10 bases stayed unmatched. Sequencing used immunoSEQ multiplex PCR; TCRdb keeps in-frame clones, though not all of them. The sample holds some 1 million clones, 70% to 80% seen once. What was sequenced was memory CD4+ T cells sorted from blood. Subset in this sample: CD45RA-negative fraction. This receptor was identified in a man younger than 35 in good health. V usage is TRBV4-1 and J usage is TRBJ2-2; 9 nucleotides match TRBD2. The CDR3: CASSQDSQSGRRTGELFF. In DNA, the CDR3 is TGCGCCAGCAGCCAAGATTCCCAGAGCGGGAGGAGGACCGGGGAGCTGTTTTTT.